The 28 T cell receptor beta chains in this list originate from one sample, sequenced in a study of blood T cell repertoires in COVID-19. Assay: immunoSEQ multiplex PCR; the TCRdb copy retains only in-frame clones and omits some. Altogether around 70,000 clones are present, roughly 86% being singletons, with the ten largest covering around 4%. The sample taken for sequencing was peripheral blood. The receptors were gathered from a man in his fifties with acute or convalescent COVID-19.

J is TRBJ1-2 and V is TRBV5-1, with a possible D match to TRBD1 (6 bases). Germline V gives CDR1 SGHRS, CDR2 YFSETQ. This CDR3 has 15 amino acids. V was cut by 0 bases and J by 4 bases, with 13 bases left in between. For the CDR3, the DNA is TGCGCCAGCAGCTTGGGAGCAGGGGACGGCTATGGCTACACCTTC. Translating gives CASSLGAGDGYGYTF.

The chain has TRBV27 and TRBJ2-1; D gene uncertain. This CDR3 contains 12 residues. V gave up 4 bases and J gave up 5 bases, with 6 bases separating them. The germline V gene encodes CDR1 MNHEY and CDR2 SMNVEV (reference sequence). The CDR3 sequence is CASSYSNNEQFF. The CDR3 DNA reads TGTGCCAGCAGTTATAGCAACAATGAGCAGTTCTTC.

This clone was counted a single time. The chain employs TRBV2 and TRBJ2-3; 8 bases match TRBD1. The CDR3 totals 17 residues. The V and J ends lost 1 base and 6 bases, in that order; junction bases with no gene match: 12. Per germline, CDR1 SNHLY and CDR2 FYNNEI. CDR3 coding DNA: TGTGCCAGCAGTGAAGAGGATTGGGCAGGGGGCGCGGATACGCAGTATTTT. This encodes CASSEEDWAGGADTQYF.

The J gene is TRBJ1-1, the V gene TRBV7-9; D is possibly TRBD1 (5 bases). From germline, CDR1 is SEHNR and CDR2 FQNEAQ (reference sequence). V lost 0 bases, J lost 1 base, and 12 bases lay in between. The CDR3 consists of 16 residues. For the CDR3, the DNA is TGTGCCAGCAGCTTAGCCCCGCGGGGCCCGAACACTGAAGCTTTCTTT. This translates into CASSLAPRGPNTEAFF.

This clone was recorded once. The rearrangement joins TRBV5-1 to TRBJ2-7, with 10 positions matching TRBD2. The CDR3 spans 16 residues. Germline assignment: CDR1 SGHRS and CDR2 YFSETQ. Trimming cost V 1 base and J 0 bases; bases outside gene matches: 4. Here the CDR3 DNA reads TGCGCCAGCAGCTTGACTAGCGGGGCCAGCTCCTACGAGCAGTACTTC. This sequence encodes CASSLTSGASSYEQYF.

The gene calls are TRBV24-1 and TRBJ1-5; no firm D call. Germline V lookup: CDR1 KGHDR, CDR2 SFDVKD. Trimming removed 7 bases at V and 6 bases at J, with 9 bases between. The CDR3 length is 12 residues. CDR3 loop: CATSDRGQPQHF. The DNA of the CDR3 is TGTGCCACCAGCGACCGGGGTCAGCCCCAGCATTTT.

The V and J genes are TRBV6-1 and TRBJ2-7; TRBD1 aligns across 8 bases. There are 14 residues in the CDR3. The trim removed 0 bases at V and 5 bases at J, leaving 3 bases unmatched. The germline V gene has CDR1 MNHNS and CDR2 SASEGT. CDR3: CASSEAQGAHEQYF. CDR3 DNA: TGTGCCAGCAGTGAAGCGCAGGGGGCCCACGAGCAGTACTTC.

Details on this clone: The junction departs from germline at one end; a sequencing error may be responsible. The chain has TRBV7-7 and TRBJ2-7; a possible D gene is TRBD2 (6 bases). There are 16 residues in the CDR3. Germline lookup yields CDR1 SSHAT and CDR2 FNYEAQ (reference sequence). CDR3 bases: TGTGCTAGCAGCCCCTCTTACGGGGGAAACTCCTACGAGCAGTACTTC. Protein sequence: CASSPSYGGNSYEQYF.

V usage is TRBV5-1 and J usage is TRBJ2-3; D ambiguous. CDR3 length equals 15 residues. Deletions cut 6 bases from V and 0 bases from J, with 14 bases between. Germline V gene sequence: CDR1 SGHRS, CDR2 YFSETQ. The CDR3 bases are TGCGCCAGCATGGGCAGGCCCCTTAGCACAGATACGCAGTATTTT. Its translation: CASMGRPLSTDTQYF.

This clone was recorded only once. V usage is TRBV4-1 and J usage is TRBJ1-6, with a possible D match to TRBD1 (6 bases). Between the trimmed V and J ends, which lost 4 bases and 8 bases, there was a span of 15 bases. The CDR3 has 15 residues. Germline CDR1 is MGHRA and CDR2 is YSYEKL. The CDR3 DNA reads TGCGCCAGCAGCCCCGACGGACAGAAGTATTCACCCCTCCACTTT. Translation gives CASSPDGQKYSPLHF.

The CDR3 bases are TGTGCCAGCAGCGACGGAGCTTCAGATACGCAGTATTTT. Amino acid sequence: CASSDGASDTQYF. The chain couples TRBV14 to TRBJ2-3; D call uncertain. Germline V lookup: CDR1 SGHDN, CDR2 FVKESK. The CDR3 spans 13 residues. V was trimmed by 5 bases and J by 4 bases, leaving 10 bases between them.

This chain links TRBV14 with TRBJ2-1, with 7 bases identical to TRBD2. Germline V gene sequence: CDR1 SGHDN, CDR2 FVKESK. Trimming took 0 bases from V and 12 from J; bases not matched to a gene: 11. This CDR3 region has 15 residues. CDR3 in DNA: TGTGCCAGCAGCCAAGATGAAGGCCGGGAGGCTCGGCAGTTCTTC. Encoded protein: CASSQDEGREARQFF.

The chain couples TRBV6-5 to TRBJ1-6; TRBD1 matches 10 bases. The length of the CDR3 is 13 residues. Germline V gene data show CDR1 as MNHEY and CDR2 as SVGAGI. Trimming took 6 bases from V and 7 from J; bases not matched to a gene: 0. CDR3 protein: CASRGQGNSPLHF. Written as DNA, the CDR3 is TGTGCCAGCAGGGGACAGGGGAATTCACCCCTCCACTTT.

The rearrangement links TRBV4-2 to TRBJ1-6; 7 bases line up with TRBD1. V gave up 4 bases and J gave up 7 bases; unmatched junction bases: 7. The germline V gene has CDR1 LGHNA and CDR2 YNFKEQ. There are 15 residues in the CDR3. The CDR3 here is CASSRPDRANSPLHF. CDR3 nucleotide sequence: TGTGCCAGCAGCCGACCCGACAGGGCCAATTCACCCCTCCACTTT.

This chain uses TRBV11-3 with TRBJ2-5; 10 bases align to TRBD2. V lost 5 bases and J lost 1; bases outside the gene matches: 4. The germline gives CDR1 SGHNT, CDR2 YENEEA. The CDR3 extends over 15 amino acids. The chain's CDR3 is CASSPRTSGQETQYF. The CDR3 nucleotides are TGTGCCAGCAGCCCCCGGACTAGCGGCCAAGAGACCCAGTACTTC.

The chain carries TRBV6-5 and TRBJ2-7, with D perhaps matching TRBD2 (5 bases). V dropped 6 bases and J dropped 2 bases, with 14 bases sitting between them. Germline-derived CDR1 and CDR2 are MNHEY and SVGAGI. The CDR3 totals 14 residues. The CDR3 spells CASRQRGATYEQYF. For the CDR3, the DNA is TGTGCCAGCAGACAACGGGGAGCTACCTACGAGCAGTACTTC.

The chain carries TRBV29-1 and TRBJ2-1; 12 nucleotides match TRBD1. Germline values: CDR1 SQVTM, CDR2 ANQGSEA. The CDR3 length is 15 residues. The ends lost 7 bases at V and 8 bases at J; junction bases unmatched: 12. In DNA form, the CDR3 reads TGCAGCGCTAGCCATACCGGGACAGGGGGCCATGAGCAGTTCTTC. Residues: CSASHTGTGGHEQFF.

The V call is TRBV7-6, the J call TRBJ1-1, with 8 bases identical to TRBD1. V shed 4 bases, J shed 5 bases, and the junction held 9 bases outside the gene matches. CDR1 is SGHVS, CDR2 FNYEAQ, per germline. The CDR3 totals 15 residues. CDR3 amino acids: CASSSRQGLGTEAFF. As DNA, the CDR3 is TGTGCCAGCAGCTCTAGACAGGGGCTGGGGACTGAAGCTTTCTTT.

The chain links TRBV6-6 to TRBJ1-2; 7 nucleotides line up with TRBD1. The junction had 4 bases not matched to a gene; V was cut back by 8 bases and J by 4 bases. The germline V gene encodes CDR1 MNHNY and CDR2 SVGAGI (reference sequence). CDR3 length: 12 residues. The CDR3 DNA reads TGTGCCAGCCGCCCAGGGGGCTATGGCTACACCTTC. The encoded protein is CASRPGGYGYTF.

The V call is TRBV2, the J call TRBJ2-1; weak D call: TRBD2 (5 bases). Between the trimmed V and J ends, which lost 8 bases and 3 bases, there was a span of 14 bases. The CDR3 covers 14 residues. The germline CDR1 and CDR2 sequences are SNHLY and FYNNEI. DNA of the CDR3: TGTGCCAGCGTGTTGGAGGCCTACTACAATGAGCAGTTCTTC. Translating gives CASVLEAYYNEQFF.

The chain carries TRBV11-2 and TRBJ1-6; maybe TRBD1 (5 bases). The length of the CDR3 is 14 residues. CDR1 and CDR2 (germline): SGHAT, FQNNGV. V lost 3 bases to trimming and J lost 9 bases, with 12 bases between them. In DNA form, the CDR3 reads TGTGCCAGCAGCTTTTGGGGCCTGGGTTCACCCCTCCACTTT. It specifies CASSFWGLGSPLHF. Based on the CDR3 plus reference TRBV11-2 and TRBJ1-6, the full variable domain is EAGVAQSPRYKIIEKRQSVAFWCNPISGHATLYWYQQILGQGPKLLIQFQNNGVVDDSQLPKDRFSAERLKGVDSTLKIQPAKLEDSAVYLCASSFWGLGSPLHFGNGTRLTVT.

The chain has TRBV19 and TRBJ2-1, with unresolved D. CDR1 and CDR2 from the germline V gene are LNHDA and SQIVND (reference sequence). The V end lost 7 bases, the J end lost 0 bases, and 13 bases lay between the germline ends. The CDR3 has 15 amino acids. The CDR3 spells CASTSFFSSYNEQFF. CDR3 bases: TGTGCCAGTACCTCCTTTTTCAGCTCCTACAATGAGCAGTTCTTC.

The chain joins TRBV6-5 to TRBJ1-2, with a tentative D call TRBD1 (5 bases). V was trimmed by 5 bases and J by 8 bases, leaving 15 bases between them. CDR3 size: 13 residues. Germline V gives CDR1 MNHEY, CDR2 SVGAGI. In DNA form, the CDR3 reads TGTGCCAGCAGTACGACAGCAGAAGGGGGCTACACCTTC. Its protein product is CASSTTAEGGYTF.

This clone was counted between two and nine times. A read error may produce the germline difference seen at one junction end. The rearrangement uses TRBV19 and TRBJ1-5; no clear D. Germline V gene lookup returns CDR1 LNHDA and CDR2 SQIVND (reference sequence). This CDR3 is built from 10 residues. CDR3 nucleotides: TGTGCCAGTAGCGATCAGCCCCAGCATTTT. Its protein product is CASSDQPQHF.

This chain uses TRBV2 with TRBJ1-2, with D possibly matching TRBD1 (5 bases). CDR3 length: 16 residues. Germline assignment: CDR1 SNHLY and CDR2 FYNNEI. Trimming cost V 0 bases and J 8 bases, with 19 bases left between them. CDR3 sequence: CASSEAPRNRFFGYTF. The CDR3 DNA reads TGTGCCAGCAGTGAAGCGCCAAGAAACAGGTTTTTCGGCTACACCTTC.

The chain is built from TRBV7-9 and TRBJ2-4, with D possibly being TRBD1 (6 bases). The germline CDR1 and CDR2 sequences are SEHNR and FQNEAQ (reference sequence). This CDR3 spans 12 amino acids. The germline V and J ends were trimmed by 5 bases and 8 bases, with 10 bases remaining between them. The CDR3 coding sequence is TGTGCCAGCAGCCCCAGGGGAGACATTCAGTACTTC. Amino acid sequence: CASSPRGDIQYF.

V and J are TRBV5-1 and TRBJ2-7; 10 nucleotides align to TRBD2. CDR1 SGHRS and CDR2 YFSETQ come from the germline V gene. This CDR3 is built from 17 residues. Trimming at V came to 0 bases and at J to 5 bases, leaving 11 bases not matched to a gene. The CDR3 sequence: CASSLASVASGSHEQYF. The CDR3 DNA reads TGCGCCAGCAGCTTGGCCAGTGTAGCTAGCGGGAGCCACGAGCAGTACTTC.

This chain links TRBV18 with TRBJ2-5, with 9 bases lining up with TRBD2. The germline V gene has CDR1 KGHSH and CDR2 LQKENI. The junction had 8 bases not matched to a gene; V was cut back by 6 bases and J by 0 bases. The CDR3 has 16 residues. The CDR3 DNA is TGTGCCAGCTCCAAGATGTCTAGCGGGAACCAAGAGACCCAGTACTTC. It yields the protein CASSKMSSGNQETQYF.